In its sample, the clone carrying this T cell receptor beta chain was seen many times. Researchers made TCR cDNA using 5'RACE template switching, and this step added a universal primer site and UMIs. One entry per CDR3 protein, called by TCRdb with MiXCR from the 5' RACE reads. This sample carries more than 15,000 distinct CDR3 sequences, about 4.1% of them seen once, and the ten largest clones take about 0.4%. These data come from a study of T cells after yellow fever vaccination. Study-wide findings and caveats: There was a possibility that FACS-sorted repertoires contained abundant clonotypes contaminating from the bulk population. Peaking faster, on day 5 versus 15, the secondary response was nonetheless weaker.

With 4 bases clipped from V and 3 bases from J, the junction kept 6 bases outside the gene matches. CDR3 length equals 15 residues. Looked up from germline, CDR1 is SGHRS and CDR2 is YFSETQ. This specimen was PBMCs, either bulk or a sorted T-cell subset (CD4+, CD8+, memory, or dextramer-sorted; not recorded which), taken 15 days after the yellow fever booster vaccination. This clonotype was sampled from a man younger than 45 who received the YFV17D yellow fever vaccine. The chain links TRBV5-1 to TRBJ2-3; TRBD2 aligns across 9 bases. CDR3 nucleotides: TGCGCCAGCAGCGGCGGACTAGCGATAACAGATACGCAGTATTTT. Translated, it gives CASSGGLAITDTQYF.